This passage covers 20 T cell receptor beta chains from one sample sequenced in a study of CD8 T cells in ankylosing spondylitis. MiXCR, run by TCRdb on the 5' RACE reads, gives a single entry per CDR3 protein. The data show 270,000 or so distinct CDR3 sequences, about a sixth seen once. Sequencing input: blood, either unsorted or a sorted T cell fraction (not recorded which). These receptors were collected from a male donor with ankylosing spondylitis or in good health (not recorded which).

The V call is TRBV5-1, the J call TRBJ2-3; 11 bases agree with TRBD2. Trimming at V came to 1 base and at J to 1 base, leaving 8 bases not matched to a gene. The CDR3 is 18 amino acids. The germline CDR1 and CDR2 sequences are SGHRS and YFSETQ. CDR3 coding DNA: TGCGCCAGCAGCTTGAGCAGAACTAGCGGGAGCGGCACAGATACGCAGTATTTT. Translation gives CASSLSRTSGSGTDTQYF. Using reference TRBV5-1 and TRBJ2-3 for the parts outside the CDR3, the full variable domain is KAGVTQTPRYLIKTRGQQVTLSCSPISGHRSVSWYQQTPGQGLQFLFEYFSETQRNKGNFPGRFSGRQFSNSRSEMNVSTLELGDSALYLCASSLSRTSGSGTDTQYFGPGTRLTVL.

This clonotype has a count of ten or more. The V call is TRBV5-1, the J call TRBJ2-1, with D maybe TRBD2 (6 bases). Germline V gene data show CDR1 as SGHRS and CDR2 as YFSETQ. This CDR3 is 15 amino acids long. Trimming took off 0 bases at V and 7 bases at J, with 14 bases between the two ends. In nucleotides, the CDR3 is TGCGCCAGCAGCTTGGATAGCGGTCCCCAAAATGAGCAGTTCTTC. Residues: CASSLDSGPQNEQFF.

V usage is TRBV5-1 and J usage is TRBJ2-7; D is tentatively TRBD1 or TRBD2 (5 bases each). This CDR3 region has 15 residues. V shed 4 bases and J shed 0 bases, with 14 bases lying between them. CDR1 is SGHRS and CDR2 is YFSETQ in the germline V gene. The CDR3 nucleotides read TGCGCCAGCAGCCCGGGACCCGCGACCTCCTACGAGCAGTACTTC. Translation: CASSPGPATSYEQYF.

The CDR3 is CASSPRATVYNEQFF. CDR3 DNA sequence: TGTGCCAGCAGCCCGAGGGCCACTGTTTACAATGAGCAGTTCTTC. The rearrangement joins TRBV9 to TRBJ2-1; a weak D match, TRBD2 (5 bases). V was shortened by 4 bases and J by 4 bases, with 15 bases between the two germline ends. The CDR3 loop spans 15 amino acids. In germline, CDR1 is SGDLS, CDR2 YYNGEE. The full variable domain, with the rest looked up from reference TRBV9 and TRBJ2-1, is DSGVTQTPKHLITATGQRVTLRCSPRSGDLSVYWYQQSLDQGLQFLIQYYNGEERAKGNILERFSAQQFPDLHSELNLSSLELGDSALYFCASSPRATVYNEQFFGPGTRLTVL.

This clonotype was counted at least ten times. CDR3 amino acids: CASSQEWTADQETQYF. The CDR3 DNA is TGCGCCAGCAGCCAAGAATGGACAGCCGACCAAGAGACCCAGTACTTC. This chain connects TRBV4-1 to TRBJ2-5; possible D gene TRBD1, 6 bases. Germline values: CDR1 MGHRA, CDR2 YSYEKL. The germline V and J ends were trimmed by 0 bases and 0 bases, with 11 bases remaining between them. The CDR3 length is 16 residues.

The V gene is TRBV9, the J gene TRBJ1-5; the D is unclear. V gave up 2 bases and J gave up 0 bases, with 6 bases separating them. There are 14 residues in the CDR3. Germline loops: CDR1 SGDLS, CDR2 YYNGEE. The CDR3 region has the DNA TGTGCCAGCAGCGTCTGGGGTAGCAATCAGCCCCAGCATTTT. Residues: CASSVWGSNQPQHF.

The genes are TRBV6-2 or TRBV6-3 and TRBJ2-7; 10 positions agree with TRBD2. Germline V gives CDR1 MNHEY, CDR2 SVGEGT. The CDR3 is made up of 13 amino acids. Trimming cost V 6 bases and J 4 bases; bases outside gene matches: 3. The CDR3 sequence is CASSETSGYEQYF. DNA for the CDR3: TGTGCCAGCAGCGAGACTAGCGGGTACGAGCAGTACTTC.

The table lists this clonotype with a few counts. CDR3 residues: CASSDSLVGTGELFF. In DNA form, the CDR3 reads TGTGCCAGCAGTGACAGTCTAGTTGGCACCGGGGAGCTGTTTTTT. This sequence joins TRBV6-1 and TRBJ2-2; D call uncertain. This CDR3 has 15 amino acids. V was clipped by 3 bases and J by 4 bases, with 12 bases between them. CDR1 MNHNS and CDR2 SASEGT come from the germline V gene.

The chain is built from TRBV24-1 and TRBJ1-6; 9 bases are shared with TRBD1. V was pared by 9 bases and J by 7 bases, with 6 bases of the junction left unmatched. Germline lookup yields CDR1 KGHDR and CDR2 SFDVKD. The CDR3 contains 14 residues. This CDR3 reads CATRTGGRNSPLHF. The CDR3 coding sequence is TGTGCCACCCGAACAGGGGGCCGAAATTCACCCCTCCACTTT.

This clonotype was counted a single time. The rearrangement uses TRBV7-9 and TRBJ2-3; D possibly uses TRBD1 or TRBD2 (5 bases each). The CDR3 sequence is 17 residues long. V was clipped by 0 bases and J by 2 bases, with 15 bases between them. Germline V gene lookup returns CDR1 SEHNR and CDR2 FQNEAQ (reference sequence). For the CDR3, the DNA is TGTGCCAGCAGCTTAGCGGTCGGGGACGGGATCACAGATACGCAGTATTTT. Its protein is CASSLAVGDGITDTQYF.

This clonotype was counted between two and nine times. This chain's CDR3 is CSVGLAETYNEQFF. The CDR3 DNA reads TGCAGCGTTGGTCTAGCGGAGACCTACAATGAGCAGTTCTTC. The V call is TRBV29-1, the J call TRBJ2-1; the match to TRBD2 covers 7 bases. This CDR3 has 14 amino acids. CDR1 is SQVTM, CDR2 ANQGSEA, per germline. The junction had 5 bases not matched to a gene; V was cut back by 4 bases and J by 2 bases.

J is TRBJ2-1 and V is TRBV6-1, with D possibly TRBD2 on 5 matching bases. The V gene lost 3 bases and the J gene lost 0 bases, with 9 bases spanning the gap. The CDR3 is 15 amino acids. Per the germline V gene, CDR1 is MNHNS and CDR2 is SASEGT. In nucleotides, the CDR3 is TGTGCCAGCAGTGAGGACTTTAGCTCCTACAATGAGCAGTTCTTC. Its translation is CASSEDFSSYNEQFF.

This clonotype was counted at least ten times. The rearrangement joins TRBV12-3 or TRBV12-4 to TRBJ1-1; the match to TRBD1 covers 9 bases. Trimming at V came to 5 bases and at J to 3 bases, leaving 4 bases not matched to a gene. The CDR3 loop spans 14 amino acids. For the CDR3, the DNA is TGTGCCAGCAGTCCAGGGACAGGGTACACTGAAGCTTTCTTT. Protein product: CASSPGTGYTEAFF.

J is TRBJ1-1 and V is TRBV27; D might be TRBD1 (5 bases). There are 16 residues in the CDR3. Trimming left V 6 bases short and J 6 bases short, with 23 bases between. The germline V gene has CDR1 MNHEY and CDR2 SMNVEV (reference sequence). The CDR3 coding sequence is TGTGCCAGCAGCCAGACGAGTGACAGTGGGCTGGCTGAAGCTTTCTTT. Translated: CASSQTSDSGLAEAFF.

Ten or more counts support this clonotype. The CDR3 protein is CASSQGPNLAEHSYEQYF. CDR3 DNA: TGTGCCAGCAGCCAAGGGCCCAATTTAGCGGAACACTCCTACGAGCAGTACTTC. The chain is built from TRBV4-2 and TRBJ2-7; D perhaps matches TRBD2 (6 bases). The germline V gene encodes CDR1 LGHNA and CDR2 YNFKEQ. Trimming removed 1 base from V and 0 bases from J, with 19 bases in between. The CDR3 totals 18 residues.

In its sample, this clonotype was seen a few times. The CDR3 protein is CSARDSHSYEQYF. The CDR3 coding sequence is TGCAGTGCTAGGGACAGCCACTCCTACGAGCAGTACTTC. The J gene is TRBJ2-7, the V gene TRBV20-1; possible D gene TRBD1, 6 bases. Trimming left V 3 bases short and J 0 bases short, with 9 bases between. The CDR3 has 13 residues. Germline CDR1 is DFQATT and CDR2 is SNEGSKA (reference sequence).

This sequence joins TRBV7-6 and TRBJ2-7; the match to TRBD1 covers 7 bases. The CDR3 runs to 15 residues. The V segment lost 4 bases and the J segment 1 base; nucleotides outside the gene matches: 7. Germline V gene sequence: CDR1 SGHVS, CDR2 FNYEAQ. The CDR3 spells CASSYGQDGSYEQYF. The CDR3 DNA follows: TGTGCCAGCAGCTACGGACAGGACGGATCCTACGAGCAGTACTTC.

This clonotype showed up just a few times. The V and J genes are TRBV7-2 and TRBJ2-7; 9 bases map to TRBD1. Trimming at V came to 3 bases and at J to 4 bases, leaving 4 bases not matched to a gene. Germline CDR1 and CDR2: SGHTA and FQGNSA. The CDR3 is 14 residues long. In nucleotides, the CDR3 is TGTGCCAGCAGCTTTGAGACAGGGGGTTACGAGCAGTACTTC. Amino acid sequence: CASSFETGGYEQYF. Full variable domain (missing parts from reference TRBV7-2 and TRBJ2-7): GAGVSQSPSNKVTEKGKDVELRCDPISGHTALYWYRQSLGQGLEFLIYFQGNSAPDKSGLPSDRFSAERTGGSVSTLTIQRTQQEDSAVYLCASSFETGGYEQYFGPGTRLTVT.

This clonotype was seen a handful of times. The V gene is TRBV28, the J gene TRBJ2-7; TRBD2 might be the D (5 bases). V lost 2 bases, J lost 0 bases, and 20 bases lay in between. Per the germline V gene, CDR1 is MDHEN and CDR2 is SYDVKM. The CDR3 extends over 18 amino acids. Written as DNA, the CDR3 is TGTGCCAGCAGTTTACTTAGCGTCCGCTTGGTGGGCTCCTACGAGCAGTACTTC. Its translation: CASSLLSVRLVGSYEQYF. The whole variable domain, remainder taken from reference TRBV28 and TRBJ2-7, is DVKVTQSSRYLVKRTGEKVFLECVQDMDHENMFWYRQDPGLGLRLIYFSYDVKMKEKGDIPEGYSVSREKKERFSLILESASTNQTSMYLCASSLLSVRLVGSYEQYFGPGTRLTVT.

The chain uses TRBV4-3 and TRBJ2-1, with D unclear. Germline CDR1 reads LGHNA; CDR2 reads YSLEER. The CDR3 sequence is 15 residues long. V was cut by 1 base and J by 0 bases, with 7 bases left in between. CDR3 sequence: CASSQGSSSYNEQFF. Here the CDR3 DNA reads TGCGCCAGCAGCCAAGGATCGAGCTCCTACAATGAGCAGTTCTTC.